This T cell receptor beta chain originates from a study of T-cell reconstitution after alpha-beta-depleted transplantation in children. Notes on the study in general: Newly produced T cells mostly provided counts and TCRbeta diversity after one year, as hyperexpanded clones declined. In patients about two months after transplant, alpha-beta T cells reportedly arose from several hundred expanded graft clones.

Unique molecular identifiers were built into the TCRbeta library. TCRdb redid the calling of the PCR reads with MiXCR, one entry per CDR3 protein. The repertoire holds about 980,000 distinct CDR3 sequences, with under 30% as singletons. In this sample, this clonotype turned up a few times. The antigen remains unidentified. This material consisted of PBMCs, mostly from graft donor cells, taken 360 days after TCRalphabeta/CD19-depleted stem cell transplant. The receptor's source is a boy less than two years old who had a stem cell transplant for SCID, so the T cells may come from the graft donor.

The CDR3 nucleotides are TGTGCCATCAGAGAACCCGGGACCCGATATGGCTACACCTTC. Its protein product is CAIREPGTRYGYTF. This rearrangement joins TRBV10-3 to TRBJ1-2; D is perhaps TRBD1 (5 bases). Germline lookup yields CDR1 ENHRY and CDR2 SYGVKD. V was shortened by 6 bases and J by 5 bases, with 16 bases between the two germline ends. There are 14 residues in the CDR3.